The entry that follows covers one T cell receptor (beta chain) sequence. Its cognate antigen is unknown. This sample is part of a study of T cells in Graves' hyperthyroidism and ophthalmopathy. Study-level results: The model's output predicted ophthalmopathy at a median of roughly 6.9 months prior to onset. Separation of ophthalmopathy from stable hyperthyroidism was achieved by a 13 V-J model.

TCR beta CDR3 regions were amplified from RNA transcripts. Carried out on the TCR CDR3, a first-round RT-PCR used the HTBI primer set. TCRdb passed the multiplex PCR reads through MiXCR, listing each CDR3 protein once. The sample includes over 500,000 distinct CDR3 sequences, 46% of them seen just once. V lost 7 bases, J lost 1 base, and 2 bases stayed unmatched. CDR1 and CDR2 (germline): KGHDR, SFDVKD. The CDR3 has 14 residues. This sequence was found in an adult woman with Graves' disease, either hyperthyroidism or ophthalmopathy (not recorded which). Sequenced input: peripheral blood or thyroid tissue (not recorded which). The chain links TRBV24-1 to TRBJ2-5; 10 nucleotides line up with TRBD1. This chain's CDR3 is CATRGQGTQETQYF. The CDR3 coding sequence is TGTGCCACCAGGGGACAGGGGACCCAAGAGACCCAGTACTTC.